The sequence of this TCR beta chain was determined in a study of blood T cell repertoires in COVID-19. Measured with immunoSEQ multiplex PCR; TCRdb has only the in-frame clones, and not every one. The sample has 200,000 or so clones; roughly nine tenths are singletons. CDR1 is GTSNPN and CDR2 is SVGIG in the germline V gene (reference sequence). The CDR3 has 12 residues. Deletions cut 4 bases from V and 2 bases from J, with 6 bases between. This chain uses TRBV30 with TRBJ2-1; D is possibly TRBD2 (5 bases). The TCR sequence derives from a woman aged 40 to 50 with acute COVID-19. Sequencing was done on a sample of PBMCs or T cells enriched from blood (not recorded which). CDR3 nucleotide sequence: TGTGCCTGGACCGGGGCCTACAATGAGCAGTTCTTC. It is translated as CAWTGAYNEQFF. Filled out from reference TRBV30 and TRBJ2-1, the complete variable domain reads SQTIHQWPATLVQPVGSPLSLECTVEGTSNPNLYWYRQAAGRGLQLLFYSVGIGQISSEVPQNLSASRPQDRQFILSSKKLLLSDSGFYLCAWTGAYNEQFFGPGTRLTVL.